This TCR beta chain was profiled in a study of naive and memory T cell subsets. Regarding the study as a whole: Naive and memory subsets had different power law exponents for TCR abundance. A few larger clonotypes appeared in naive repertoires, especially CD8, possibly memory cells re-expressing CD45RA. Diversity fell and Gini index rose from naive through CM, EM, EMRA.

Trimming shortened V by 6 bases and J by 0 bases, and 6 bases separated the two germline ends. Germline V gives CDR1 PRHDT, CDR2 FYEKMQ (reference sequence). CDR3 length: 12 amino acids. An equimolar mix of two oligonucleotides served as the beta constant-region primer for TRBC1 and TRBC2. Nested alpha and beta constant-region primers with the SP2 primer drove four PCR rounds on ligated cDNA. Ligation attached a single-stranded oligonucleotide with a 12-nucleotide UMI and the SP2 primer to the cDNA 3' end. MiXCR, run by TCRdb on the UMI-ligation and nested PCR reads, gives a single entry per CDR3 protein. In the table there are over 130,000 distinct CDR3 sequences, approximately 21% of which are singletons. To note about this clonotype: Its antigen is not known.

The sample consisted of naive CD8+ T cells from blood. The chain is built from TRBV13 and TRBJ2-7, with D unresolved. The clonotype was recovered from a human donor in good health. The CDR3, as DNA: TGTGCCAGCAGGCGTAGCTCCTACGAGCAGTACTTC. Residues: CASRRSSYEQYF.